This T cell receptor beta chain is from a study of CD8+ T cells in alopecia areata. In germline, CDR1 is SNHLY, CDR2 FYNNEI. With 4 bases removed from V and 5 bases from J, the gap between germline ends came to 12 bases. This CDR3 region has 13 residues. It was cDNA, reverse transcribed from extracted RNA, that served as the sequencing template. Libraries were prepared by immunoSEQ multiplex PCR; TCRdb keeps only in-frame clonotypes and omits some of them. This table holds some 42,000 clones, just under 95% found once. Regarding treatment: oral pan-JAK inhibitor, 5-10 mg twice daily. The rearrangement links TRBV2 to TRBJ2-7; possible D gene TRBD1, 5 bases. This receptor was identified in a human donor with alopecia areata. The sequencing here drew on CD8+ T cells sorted from blood, taken at week 24, from a patient treated with tofacitinib. In nucleotides, the CDR3 is TGTGCCAGCAGTGGGCAGGGTGGGAACGAGCAGTACTTC. It yields the protein CASSGQGGNEQYF. Based on the CDR3 plus reference TRBV2 and TRBJ2-7, the full variable domain is EPEVTQTPSHQVTQMGQEVILRCVPISNHLYFYWYRQILGQKVEFLVSFYNNEISEKSEIFDDQFSVERPDGSNFTLKIRSTKLEDSAMYFCASSGQGGNEQYFGPGTRLTVT.